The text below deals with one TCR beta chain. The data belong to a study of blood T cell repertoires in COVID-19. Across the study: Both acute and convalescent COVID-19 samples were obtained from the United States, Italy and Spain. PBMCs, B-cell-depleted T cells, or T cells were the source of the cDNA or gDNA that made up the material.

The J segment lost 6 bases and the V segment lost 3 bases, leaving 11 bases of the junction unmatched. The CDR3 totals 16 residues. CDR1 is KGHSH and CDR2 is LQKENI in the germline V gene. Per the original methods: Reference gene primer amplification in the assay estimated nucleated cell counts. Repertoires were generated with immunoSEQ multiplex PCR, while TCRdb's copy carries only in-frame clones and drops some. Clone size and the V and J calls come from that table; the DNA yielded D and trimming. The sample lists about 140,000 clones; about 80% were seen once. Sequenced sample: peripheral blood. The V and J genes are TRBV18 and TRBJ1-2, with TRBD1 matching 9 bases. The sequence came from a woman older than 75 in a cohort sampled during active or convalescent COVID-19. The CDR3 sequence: CASSPRPGQGWDGYTF. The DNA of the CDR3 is TGTGCCAGCTCACCTAGACCGGGACAGGGTTGGGATGGCTACACCTTC.